This record concerns one T cell receptor beta chain sequence. Investigators profiled TCR beta VDJ and CDR3 from genomic DNA template. Via MiXCR, TCRdb re-called the reads, giving one row per CDR3 protein. The sample consists of 150,000 or so distinct CDR3 sequences, 40% to 65% of them appearing once. The sample comes from a study of CD8+CD57+ T cells in acquired aplastic anemia. Overall study context: Sorted cells (CD4+ and CD8+) yielded DNA amounts that averaged around 3.5 ug.

The CDR3 extends over 11 amino acids. Germline CDR1 and CDR2: SGHTA and FQGTGA. Trimming cost V 4 bases and J 5 bases, with 5 bases left between them. Before being chosen for sequencing, patients had shown CD8+CD57+ cell expansion by flow cytometry. This TCR derives from a human donor with aplastic anemia. The chain links TRBV7-3 to TRBJ2-5; no firm D call. The sequenced sample was sorted CD4+, CD8+, or CD8+CD57+ T cells (not recorded which) from PBMCs. The chain's CDR3 is CASSSPETQYF. As DNA, the CDR3 is TGTGCCAGCAGCTCTCCCGAGACCCAGTACTTC.